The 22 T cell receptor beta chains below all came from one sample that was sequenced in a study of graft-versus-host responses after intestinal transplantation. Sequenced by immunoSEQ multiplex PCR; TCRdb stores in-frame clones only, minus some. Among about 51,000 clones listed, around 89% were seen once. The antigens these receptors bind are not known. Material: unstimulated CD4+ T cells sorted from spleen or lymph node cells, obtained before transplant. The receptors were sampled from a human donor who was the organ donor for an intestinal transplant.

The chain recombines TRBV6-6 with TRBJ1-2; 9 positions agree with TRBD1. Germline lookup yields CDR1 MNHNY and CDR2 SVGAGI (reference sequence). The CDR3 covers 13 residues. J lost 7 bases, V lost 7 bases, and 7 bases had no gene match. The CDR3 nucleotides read TGTGCCAGCATGACGGGACAGGGTTCTGGCTACACCTTC. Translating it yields CASMTGQGSGYTF.

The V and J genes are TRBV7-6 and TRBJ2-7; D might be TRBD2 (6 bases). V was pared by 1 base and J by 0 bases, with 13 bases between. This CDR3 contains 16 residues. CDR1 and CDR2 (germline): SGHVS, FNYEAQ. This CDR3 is CASSLEGTSSSYEQYF. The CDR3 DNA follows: TGTGCCAGCAGCTTAGAAGGGACTTCGAGCTCCTACGAGCAGTACTTC.

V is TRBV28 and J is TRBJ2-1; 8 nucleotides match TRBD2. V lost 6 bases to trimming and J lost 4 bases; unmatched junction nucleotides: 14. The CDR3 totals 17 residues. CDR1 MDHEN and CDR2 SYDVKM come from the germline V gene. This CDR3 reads CASRPGPGLADYNEQFF. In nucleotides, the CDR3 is TGTGCCAGCAGGCCGGGGCCCGGACTAGCCGATTACAATGAGCAGTTCTTC.

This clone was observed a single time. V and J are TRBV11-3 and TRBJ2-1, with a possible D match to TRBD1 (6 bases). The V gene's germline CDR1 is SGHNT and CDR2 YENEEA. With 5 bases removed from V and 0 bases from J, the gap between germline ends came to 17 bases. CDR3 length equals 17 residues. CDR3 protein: CASSPQGRQSSYNEQFF. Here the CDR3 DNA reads TGTGCCAGCAGCCCGCAGGGGCGGCAGTCCTCCTACAATGAGCAGTTCTTC.

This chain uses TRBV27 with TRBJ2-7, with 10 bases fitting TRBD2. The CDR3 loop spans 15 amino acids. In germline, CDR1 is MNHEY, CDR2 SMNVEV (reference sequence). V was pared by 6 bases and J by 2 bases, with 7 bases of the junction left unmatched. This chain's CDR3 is CASSRTSGMTYEQYF. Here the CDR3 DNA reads TGTGCCAGCAGCAGGACTAGCGGTATGACCTACGAGCAGTACTTC.

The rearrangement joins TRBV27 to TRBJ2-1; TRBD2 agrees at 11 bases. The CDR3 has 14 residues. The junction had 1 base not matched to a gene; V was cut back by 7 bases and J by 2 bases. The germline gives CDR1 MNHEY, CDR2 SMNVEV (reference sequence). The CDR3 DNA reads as TGTGCCAGCAAGGGACTAGCGGCCTACAATGAGCAGTTCTTC. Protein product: CASKGLAAYNEQFF.

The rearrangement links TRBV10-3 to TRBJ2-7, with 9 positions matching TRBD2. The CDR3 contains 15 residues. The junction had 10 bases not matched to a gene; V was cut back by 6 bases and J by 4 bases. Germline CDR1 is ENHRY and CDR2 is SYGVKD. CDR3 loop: CAISALAGPVYEQYF. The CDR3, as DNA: TGTGCCATCAGCGCCCTAGCGGGACCCGTTTACGAGCAGTACTTC.

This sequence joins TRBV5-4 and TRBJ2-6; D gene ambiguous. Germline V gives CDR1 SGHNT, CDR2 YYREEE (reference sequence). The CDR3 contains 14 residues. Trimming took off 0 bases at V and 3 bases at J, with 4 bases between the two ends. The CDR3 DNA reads TGTGCCAGCAGCTTGGACGGTGGGGCCAACGTCCTGACTTTC. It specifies CASSLDGGANVLTF.

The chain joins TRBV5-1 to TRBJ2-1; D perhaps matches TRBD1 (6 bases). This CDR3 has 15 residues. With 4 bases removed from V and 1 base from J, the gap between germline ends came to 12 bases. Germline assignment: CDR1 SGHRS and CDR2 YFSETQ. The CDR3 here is CASSQQGNSYNEQFF. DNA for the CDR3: TGCGCCAGCAGCCAACAGGGTAATTCCTACAATGAGCAGTTCTTC.

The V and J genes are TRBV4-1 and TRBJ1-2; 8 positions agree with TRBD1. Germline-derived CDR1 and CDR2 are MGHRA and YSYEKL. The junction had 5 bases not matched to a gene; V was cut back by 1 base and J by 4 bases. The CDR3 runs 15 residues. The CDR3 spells CASSQVAGGGYGYTF. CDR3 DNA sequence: TGCGCCAGCAGCCAAGTCGCAGGGGGCGGCTATGGCTACACCTTC.

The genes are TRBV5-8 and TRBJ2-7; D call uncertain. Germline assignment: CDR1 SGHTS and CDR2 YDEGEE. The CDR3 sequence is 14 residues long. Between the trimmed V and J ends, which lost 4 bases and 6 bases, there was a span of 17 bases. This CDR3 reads CASSLRPPGSEQYF. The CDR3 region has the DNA TGTGCCAGCAGCCTCCGGCCGCCCGGGTCCGAGCAGTACTTC.

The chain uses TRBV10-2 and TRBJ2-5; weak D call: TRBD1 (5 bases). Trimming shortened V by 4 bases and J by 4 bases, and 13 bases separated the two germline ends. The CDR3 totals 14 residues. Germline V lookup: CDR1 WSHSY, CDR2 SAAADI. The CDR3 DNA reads TGCGCCAGCAGTGGTTTGGGGCTAGGAGAGACCCAGTACTTC. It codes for CASSGLGLGETQYF.

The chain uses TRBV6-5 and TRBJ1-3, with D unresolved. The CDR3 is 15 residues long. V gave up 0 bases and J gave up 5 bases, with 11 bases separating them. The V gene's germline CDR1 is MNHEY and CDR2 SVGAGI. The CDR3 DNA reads TGTGCCAGCAGTTACTCGTCTACAGTCAGAAACACCATATATTTT. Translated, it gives CASSYSSTVRNTIYF.

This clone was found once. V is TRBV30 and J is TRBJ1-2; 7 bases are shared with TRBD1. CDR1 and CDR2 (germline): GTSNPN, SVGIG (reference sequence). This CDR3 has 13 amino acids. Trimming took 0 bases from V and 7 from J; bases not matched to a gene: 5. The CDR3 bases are TGTGCCTGGAGTGTACAGGGGCCCGCTGGCTACACCTTC. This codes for CAWSVQGPAGYTF.

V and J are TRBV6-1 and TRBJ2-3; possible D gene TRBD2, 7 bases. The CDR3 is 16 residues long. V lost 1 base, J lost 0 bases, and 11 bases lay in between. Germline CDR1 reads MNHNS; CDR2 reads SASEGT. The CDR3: CASSEGRGGSTDTQYF. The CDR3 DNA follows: TGTGCCAGCAGTGAAGGGAGGGGGGGAAGCACAGATACGCAGTATTTT.

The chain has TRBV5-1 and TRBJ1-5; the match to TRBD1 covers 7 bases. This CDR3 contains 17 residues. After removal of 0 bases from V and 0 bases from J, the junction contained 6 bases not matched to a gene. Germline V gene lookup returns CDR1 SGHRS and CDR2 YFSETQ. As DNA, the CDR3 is TGCGCCAGCAGCTTGGCCCAGACAGGGTATAGCAATCAGCCCCAGCATTTT. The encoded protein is CASSLAQTGYSNQPQHF.

CDR3 amino acids: CASSNRVSEQYF. The CDR3 DNA reads TGTGCCAGTAGTAACAGGGTCTCCGAGCAGTACTTC. The chain is built from TRBV19 and TRBJ2-7, with D tentatively TRBD1 (6 bases). Germline loops: CDR1 LNHDA, CDR2 SQIVND (reference sequence). V was cut by 4 bases and J by 6 bases, with 10 bases left in between. CDR3 size: 12 residues.

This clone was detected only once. The CDR3 reads CASSDSSQGSTEAFF. Written as DNA, the CDR3 is TGTGCCAGCAGTGACTCGAGTCAGGGATCCACTGAAGCTTTCTTT. This rearrangement joins TRBV6-4 to TRBJ1-1, with D maybe TRBD1 (5 bases). Trimming left V 0 bases short and J 4 bases short, with 12 bases between. The V gene's germline CDR1 is MRHNA and CDR2 SNTAGT. CDR3 length: 15 residues.

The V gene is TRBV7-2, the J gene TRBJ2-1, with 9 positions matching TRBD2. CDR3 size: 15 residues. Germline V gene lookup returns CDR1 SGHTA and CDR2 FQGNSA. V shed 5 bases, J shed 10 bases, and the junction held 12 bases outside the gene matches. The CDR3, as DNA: TGTGCCAGCAGCCCCCCGGGACTAGCCGGCGGAGAGCAGTTCTTC. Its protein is CASSPPGLAGGEQFF.

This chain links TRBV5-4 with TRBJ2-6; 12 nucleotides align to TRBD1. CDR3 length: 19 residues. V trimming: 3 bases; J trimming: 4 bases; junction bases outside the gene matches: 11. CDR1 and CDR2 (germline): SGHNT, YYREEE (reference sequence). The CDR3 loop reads CASSSGPGQGAAGANVLTF. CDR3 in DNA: TGTGCCAGCAGCTCAGGGCCGGGACAGGGGGCTGCGGGGGCCAACGTCCTGACTTTC.

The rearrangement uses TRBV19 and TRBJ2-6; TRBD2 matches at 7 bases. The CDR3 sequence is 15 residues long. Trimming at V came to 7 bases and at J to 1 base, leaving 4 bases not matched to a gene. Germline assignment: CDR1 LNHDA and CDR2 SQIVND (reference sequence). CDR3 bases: TGTGCCAGTAAGGGCGGGAGTTCTGGGGCCAACGTCCTGACTTTC. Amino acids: CASKGGSSGANVLTF.

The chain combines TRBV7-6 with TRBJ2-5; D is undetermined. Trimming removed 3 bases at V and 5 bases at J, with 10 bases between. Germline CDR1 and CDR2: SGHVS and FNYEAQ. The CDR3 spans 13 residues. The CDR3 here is CASSFLVRETQYF. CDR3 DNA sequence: TGTGCCAGCAGCTTTCTAGTACGGGAGACCCAGTACTTC.